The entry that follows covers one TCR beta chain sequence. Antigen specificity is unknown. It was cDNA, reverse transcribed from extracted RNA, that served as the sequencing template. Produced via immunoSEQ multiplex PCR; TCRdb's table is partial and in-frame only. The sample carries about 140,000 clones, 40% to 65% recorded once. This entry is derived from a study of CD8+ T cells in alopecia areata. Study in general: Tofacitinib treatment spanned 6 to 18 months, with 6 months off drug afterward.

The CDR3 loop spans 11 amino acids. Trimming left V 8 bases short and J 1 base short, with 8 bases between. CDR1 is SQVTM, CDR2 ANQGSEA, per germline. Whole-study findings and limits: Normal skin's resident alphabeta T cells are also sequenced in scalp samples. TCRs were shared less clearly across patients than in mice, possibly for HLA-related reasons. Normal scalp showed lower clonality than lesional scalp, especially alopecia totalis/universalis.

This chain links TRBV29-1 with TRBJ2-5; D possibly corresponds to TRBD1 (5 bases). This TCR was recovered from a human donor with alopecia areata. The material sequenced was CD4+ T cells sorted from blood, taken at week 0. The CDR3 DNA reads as TGCAGCATCACAGGCCAAGAGACCCAGTACTTC. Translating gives CSITGQETQYF.